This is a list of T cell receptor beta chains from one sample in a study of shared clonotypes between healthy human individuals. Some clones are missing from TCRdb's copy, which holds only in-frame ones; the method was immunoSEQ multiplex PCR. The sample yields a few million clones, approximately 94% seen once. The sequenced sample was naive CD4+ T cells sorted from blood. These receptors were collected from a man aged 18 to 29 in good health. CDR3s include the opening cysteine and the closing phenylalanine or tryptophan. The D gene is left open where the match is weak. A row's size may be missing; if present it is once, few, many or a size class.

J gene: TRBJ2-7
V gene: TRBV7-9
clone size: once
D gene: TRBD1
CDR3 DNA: TGTGCCAGCAGCCGAAGGGACAGTAATTACGAGCAGTACTTC
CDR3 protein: CASSRRDSNYEQYF

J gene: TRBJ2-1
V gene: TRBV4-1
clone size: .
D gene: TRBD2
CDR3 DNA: TGCGCCAGCAGACTAAGACTAGCGGGAGGGTTGGATGAGCAGTTCTTC
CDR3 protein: CASRLRLAGGLDEQFF

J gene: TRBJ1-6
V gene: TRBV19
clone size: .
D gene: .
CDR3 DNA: TGTGCCAGTAAGGACCCCGTGTCACCCCTCCACTTT
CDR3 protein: CASKDPVSPLHF

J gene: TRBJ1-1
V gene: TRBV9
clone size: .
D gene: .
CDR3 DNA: TGTGCCAGCAGCGTAGGAGAGGTTGGGGGGACCACTGAAGCTTTCTTT
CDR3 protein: CASSVGEVGGTTEAFF

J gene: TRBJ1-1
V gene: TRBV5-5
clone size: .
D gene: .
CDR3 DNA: TGTGCCAGCAGCTTCGTAGAAAACACTGAAGCTTTCTTT
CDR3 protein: CASSFVENTEAFF

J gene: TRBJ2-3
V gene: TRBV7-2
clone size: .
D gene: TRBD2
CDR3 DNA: TGTGCCAGCAGCTTCAGACTAGCGGGACCCACAGATACGCAGTATTTT
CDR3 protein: CASSFRLAGPTDTQYF

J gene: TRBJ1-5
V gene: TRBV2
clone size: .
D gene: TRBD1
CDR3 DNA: TGTGCCAGCACTGGGACAGGGCGGGATCAGCCCCAGCATTTT
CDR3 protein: CASTGTGRDQPQHF

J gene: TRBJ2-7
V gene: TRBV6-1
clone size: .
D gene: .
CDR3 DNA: TGTGCCAGCAGTGAACAGGATGAGCAGTACTTC
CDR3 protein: CASSEQDEQYF

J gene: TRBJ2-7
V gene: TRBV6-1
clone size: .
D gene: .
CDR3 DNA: TGTGCCAGCAGTGAGAGGGGGTACGAGCAGTACTTC
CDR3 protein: CASSERGYEQYF

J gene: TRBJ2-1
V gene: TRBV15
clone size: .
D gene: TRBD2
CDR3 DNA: TGTGCCACCAGCAGAGGCCTAGCGGGGATCCCCTTGGAGCAGTTCTTC
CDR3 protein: CATSRGLAGIPLEQFF

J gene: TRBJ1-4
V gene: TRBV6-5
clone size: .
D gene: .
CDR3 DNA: TGTGCCAGCAGCTCCGGTCAGGGATTTAGTGAAAAACTGTTTTTT
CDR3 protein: CASSSGQGFSEKLFF

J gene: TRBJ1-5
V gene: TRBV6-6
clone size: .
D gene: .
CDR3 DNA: TGTGCCAGCAGCCCCGGTTGGCCGCAGCCCCAGCATTTT
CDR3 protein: CASSPGWPQPQHF

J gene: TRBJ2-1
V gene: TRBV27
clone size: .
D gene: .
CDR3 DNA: TGTGCCAGCAGTTCCTACGGACAGACATACAATGAGCAGTTCTTC
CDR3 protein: CASSSYGQTYNEQFF

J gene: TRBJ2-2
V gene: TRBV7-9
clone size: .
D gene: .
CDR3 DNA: TGTGCCAGCAGCTCATCAGGGGACGGGGAGCTGTTTTTT
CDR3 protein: CASSSSGDGELFF

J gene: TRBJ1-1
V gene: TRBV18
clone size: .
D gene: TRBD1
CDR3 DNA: TGTGCCAGCTCAACAGGGACAGCCACTGAAGCTTTCTTT
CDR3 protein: CASSTGTATEAFF

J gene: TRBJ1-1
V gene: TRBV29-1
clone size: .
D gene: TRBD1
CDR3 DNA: TGCAGCGTTGAACGGGACAGGGGGCGGGACACTGAAGCTTTCTTT
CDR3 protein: CSVERDRGRDTEAFF

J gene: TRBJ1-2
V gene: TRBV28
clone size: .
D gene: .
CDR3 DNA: TGTGCATCCAGGGAAGTCTATGGCTACACCTTC
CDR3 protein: CASREVYGYTF

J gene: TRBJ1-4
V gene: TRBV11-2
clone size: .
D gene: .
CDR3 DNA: TGTGCCAGCAGCAGAACCCGGACAGCCACTAATGAAAAACTGTTTTTT
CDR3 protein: CASSRTRTATNEKLFF

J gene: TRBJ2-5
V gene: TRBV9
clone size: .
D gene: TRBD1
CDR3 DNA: TGTGCCAGCAGTGGGGACAGGGAAGAGACCCAGTACTTC
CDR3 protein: CASSGDREETQYF

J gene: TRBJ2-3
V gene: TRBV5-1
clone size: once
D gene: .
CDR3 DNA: TGCGCCAGCAGCTCGGGGGCCCGCACAGATACGCAGTATTTT
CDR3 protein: CASSSGARTDTQYF

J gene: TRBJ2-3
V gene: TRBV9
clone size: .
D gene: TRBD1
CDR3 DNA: TGTGCCAGCAGCCCGCGGGACAGGGGGGGCACAGATACGCAGTATTTT
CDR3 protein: CASSPRDRGGTDTQYF

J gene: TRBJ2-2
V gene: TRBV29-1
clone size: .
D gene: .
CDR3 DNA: TGCAGCGTTGAAGGACAGGACACCGGGGAGCTGTTTTTT
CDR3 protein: CSVEGQDTGELFF

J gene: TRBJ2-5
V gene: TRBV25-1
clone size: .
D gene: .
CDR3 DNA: TGTGCCAGCTGTTCAGGGGAGACCCAGTACTTC
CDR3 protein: CASCSGETQYF

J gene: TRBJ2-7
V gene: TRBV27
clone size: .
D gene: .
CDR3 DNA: TGTGCCAGCAGTTTAGAGCCAGGGCAAGAGCAGTACTTC
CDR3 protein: CASSLEPGQEQYF

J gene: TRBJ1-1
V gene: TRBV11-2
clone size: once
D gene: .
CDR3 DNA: TGTGCCAGCAGCTTAGAAATGGGCAGGGTGGTTAGTCCGAACACTGAAGCTTTCTTT
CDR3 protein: CASSLEMGRVVSPNTEAFF

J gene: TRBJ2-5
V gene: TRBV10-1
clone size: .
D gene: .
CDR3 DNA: TGCGCCAGCAGGGCACAGGGAGGAGAGACCCAGTACTTC
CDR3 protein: CASRAQGGETQYF

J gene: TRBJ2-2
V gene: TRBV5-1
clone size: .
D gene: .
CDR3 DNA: TGCGCCAGCAGCCCGGGAGCGAACACCGGGGAGCTGTTTTTT
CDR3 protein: CASSPGANTGELFF

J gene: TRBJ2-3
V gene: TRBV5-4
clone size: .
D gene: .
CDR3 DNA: TGTGCCAGCAGCCAACACGTACTAAACACAGATACGCAGTATTTT
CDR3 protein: CASSQHVLNTDTQYF